Below are 29 T cell receptor beta chains sequenced from a single sample in a study of blood T cell repertoires in COVID-19. TCRdb keeps only in-frame clones here, not all; method: immunoSEQ multiplex PCR. The sample contains hundreds of thousands of clones, about 88% of which appear only once. The sample was PBMCs or T cells enriched from blood (not recorded which). The receptors were gathered from a man aged 55-75 years who had recovered from COVID-19.

The J gene is TRBJ1-3, the V gene TRBV7-3; no firm D call. Trimming removed 4 bases at V and 3 bases at J, with 13 bases between. This CDR3 spans 15 amino acids. Germline loops: CDR1 SGHTA, CDR2 FQGTGA. CDR3 sequence (DNA): TGTGCCAGCAGCTCTAACGGTATCGGTGGAAACACCATATATTTT. Protein: CASSSNGIGGNTIYF.

V gene TRBV28 combines with J gene TRBJ1-5; TRBD1 is a possible D gene (5 bases). V gave up 5 bases and J gave up 7 bases, with 27 bases separating them. Germline values: CDR1 MDHEN, CDR2 SYDVKM. CDR3 length equals 18 residues. The CDR3 protein is CASSRAVGGWGSGQPQHF. CDR3 coding DNA: TGTGCCAGCAGTCGCGCCGTCGGGGGATGGGGAAGCGGACAGCCCCAGCATTTT.

V gene TRBV19 combines with J gene TRBJ1-5; tentative D call: TRBD1 (5 bases). Trimming took off 1 base at V and 1 base at J, with 11 bases between the two ends. The CDR3 contains 16 residues. CDR1 LNHDA and CDR2 SQIVND come from the germline V gene (reference sequence). The DNA for the CDR3 is TGTGCCAGTAGTATAGGAACAGGACCGAGCAATCAGCCCCAGCATTTT. As protein: CASSIGTGPSNQPQHF.

V gene TRBV11-2 combines with J gene TRBJ1-2; perhaps TRBD1 as D (6 bases). V gave up 0 bases and J gave up 8 bases, with 16 bases separating them. CDR1 SGHAT and CDR2 FQNNGV come from the germline V gene. This CDR3 is built from 15 residues. The DNA of the CDR3 is TGTGCCAGCAGCTTAGATCTTGGCAGGGGAGCCGGCTACACCTTC. The encoded protein is CASSLDLGRGAGYTF.

The chain uses TRBV18 and TRBJ1-1, with a tentative D call TRBD1 (5 bases). The CDR3 length is 13 residues. The V end was cut by 3 bases, the J end by 11 bases, with 16 bases between. The germline V gene encodes CDR1 KGHSH and CDR2 LQKENI. In nucleotides, the CDR3 is TGTGCCAGCTCACCGCTCGGGCGGGGGGAGGCTTTCTTT. This encodes CASSPLGRGEAFF.

The gene calls are TRBV27 and TRBJ2-7; 7 bases agree with TRBD1. The CDR3 extends over 16 amino acids. J lost 2 bases, V lost 0 bases, and 7 bases had no gene match. Germline CDR1 and CDR2: MNHEY and SMNVEV (reference sequence). This CDR3 is CASSLSAGRGPYEQYF. As DNA, the CDR3 is TGTGCCAGCAGTTTATCCGCCGGAAGGGGGCCCTACGAGCAGTACTTC.

The chain has TRBV27 and TRBJ2-3, with 7 nucleotides matching TRBD1. Germline CDR1 is MNHEY and CDR2 is SMNVEV (reference sequence). The CDR3 length is 14 residues. Trimming at V came to 6 bases and at J to 2 bases, leaving 5 bases not matched to a gene. The CDR3 loop is CASSPGQATDTQYF. The CDR3 DNA follows: TGTGCCAGCAGCCCAGGACAGGCCACAGATACGCAGTATTTT.

The chain couples TRBV7-2 to TRBJ2-7; D call uncertain. V was cut by 0 bases and J by 4 bases, with 13 bases left in between. The CDR3 has 15 residues. Germline V gene data show CDR1 as SGHTA and CDR2 as FQGNSA. The CDR3 nucleotides read TGTGCCAGCAGCTTAGCGGTGGGCAGACAATACGAGCAGTACTTC. Translation: CASSLAVGRQYEQYF.

The V gene is TRBV6-1, the J gene TRBJ1-2, with 8 bases matching TRBD1. V dropped 1 base and J dropped 4; count of bases not matched to a gene: 8. From germline, CDR1 is MNHNS and CDR2 SASEGT. This CDR3 is 16 amino acids long. CDR3 DNA sequence: TGTGCCAGCAGTGAAGTGGTTCGGACAGGGACCTATGGCTACACCTTC. It specifies CASSEVVRTGTYGYTF.

The chain carries TRBV30 and TRBJ2-5; 7 bases match TRBD2. The CDR3 loop spans 12 amino acids. Germline lookup yields CDR1 GTSNPN and CDR2 SVGIG (reference sequence). The junction had 6 bases not matched to a gene; V was cut back by 8 bases and J by 3 bases. For the CDR3, the DNA is TGTGCCCAAGCGGGGAGGGAAGAGACCCAGTACTTC. It translates to CAQAGREETQYF.

The rearrangement joins TRBV19 to TRBJ1-4; D remains unclear. Germline CDR1 LNHDA, CDR2 SQIVND (reference sequence). V lost 2 bases, J lost 10 bases, and 17 bases lay in between. This CDR3 spans 15 amino acids. The CDR3 loop is CASSITGIPEVKLFF. The DNA of the CDR3 is TGTGCCAGTAGTATAACCGGGATCCCCGAGGTAAAACTGTTTTTT.

This clone appeared a single time. This rearrangement joins TRBV28 to TRBJ1-6; no firm D call. CDR1 and CDR2 from the germline V gene are MDHEN and SYDVKM. Trimming removed 3 bases at V and 2 bases at J, with 11 bases between. The CDR3 length is 16 residues. CDR3 residues: CASSLERNPYNSPLHF. The CDR3 bases are TGTGCCAGCAGTTTGGAGAGAAACCCCTATAATTCACCCCTCCACTTT.

The genes are TRBV10-3 and TRBJ2-7; D call uncertain. From germline, CDR1 is ENHRY and CDR2 SYGVKD. The CDR3 is 12 residues long. Trimming stripped 0 bases from V and 4 bases from J, with 4 bases between. For the CDR3, the DNA is TGTGCCATCAGTGAGTCCAGTTACGAGCAGTACTTC. It specifies CAISESSYEQYF.

This chain links TRBV12-3 or TRBV12-4 with TRBJ2-7; a possible D gene is TRBD1 (6 bases). CDR3 length: 13 amino acids. V lost 0 bases and J lost 6, with 9 bases in between. CDR3 nucleotide sequence: TGTGCCAGCAGTTTAGCGCAGGGGTTCGAGCAGTACTTC. Protein sequence: CASSLAQGFEQYF.

The V and J genes are TRBV6-1 and TRBJ1-6; no definite D call. This CDR3 is 17 amino acids long. Per germline, CDR1 MNHNS and CDR2 SASEGT. With 2 bases removed from V and 0 bases from J, the gap between germline ends came to 11 bases. As DNA, the CDR3 is TGTGCCAGCAGTGAATCGTACAGCAGCTCCTATAATTCACCCCTCCACTTT. It yields the protein CASSESYSSSYNSPLHF.

V is TRBV19 and J is TRBJ1-2; D unclear. The CDR3 spans 15 residues. Germline lookup yields CDR1 LNHDA and CDR2 SQIVND (reference sequence). Trimming pared 1 base from V and 7 bases from J, leaving 16 bases between. Here the CDR3 DNA reads TGTGCCAGTAGTATAGTCGGCAGGAATCCTCCTGGCTACACCTTC. It encodes CASSIVGRNPPGYTF. Variable domain in full (rest from reference TRBV19 and TRBJ1-2): DGGITQSPKYLFRKEGQNVTLSCEQNLNHDAMYWYRQDPGQGLRLIYYSQIVNDFQKGDIAEGYSVSREKKESFPLTVTSAQKNPTAFYLCASSIVGRNPPGYTFGSGTRLTVV.

The rearrangement uses TRBV5-1 and TRBJ2-3, with D hard to call. The V and J ends lost 0 bases and 0 bases respectively, with 5 bases between them. Germline CDR1 reads SGHRS; CDR2 reads YFSETQ. The CDR3 extends over 14 amino acids. The CDR3 reads CASSLAGSTDTQYF. Written as DNA, the CDR3 is TGCGCCAGCAGCTTGGCCGGTAGCACAGATACGCAGTATTTT.

The chain carries TRBV5-1 and TRBJ1-1; D is unresolved. The CDR3 length is 14 residues. Germline V gene lookup returns CDR1 SGHRS and CDR2 YFSETQ. Trimming took 4 bases from V and 6 from J, leaving 16 bases between them. DNA for the CDR3: TGCGCCAGCAGCCCTACGCCGGGAGACCCTGAAGCTTTCTTT. Translating it yields CASSPTPGDPEAFF.

This sequence joins TRBV6-5 and TRBJ2-7; 8 nucleotides match TRBD1. Per germline, CDR1 MNHEY and CDR2 SVGAGI. CDR3 length: 15 amino acids. V shed 6 bases, J shed 6 bases, and the junction held 13 bases outside the gene matches. The CDR3: CASSKRGQAGLEQYF. For the CDR3, the DNA is TGTGCCAGCAGCAAGAGGGGACAGGCTGGGCTCGAGCAGTACTTC.

The chain carries TRBV9 and TRBJ1-1; D remains unclear. V lost 4 bases and J 0 bases, leaving 7 bases between the germline ends. The CDR3 is made up of 13 amino acids. The germline V gene encodes CDR1 SGDLS and CDR2 YYNGEE. Here the CDR3 reads CASSTQVNTEAFF. CDR3 sequence (DNA): TGTGCCAGCAGCACCCAGGTGAACACTGAAGCTTTCTTT. Supplemented by reference TRBV9 and TRBJ1-1, the full variable domain reads DSGVTQTPKHLITATGQRVTLRCSPRSGDLSVYWYQQSLDQGLQFLIQYYNGEERAKGNILERFSAQQFPDLHSELNLSSLELGDSALYFCASSTQVNTEAFFGQGTRLTVV.

This rearrangement joins TRBV5-1 to TRBJ2-5, with 12 bases identical to TRBD2. V dropped 0 bases and J dropped 1; count of bases not matched to a gene: 7. The length of the CDR3 is 18 residues. CDR1 and CDR2 (germline): SGHRS, YFSETQ. Here the CDR3 reads CASSLAPGTSGSQETQYF. CDR3 sequence (DNA): TGCGCCAGCAGCTTGGCCCCCGGGACTAGCGGGTCCCAAGAGACCCAGTACTTC.

The rearrangement uses TRBV7-9 and TRBJ2-3; D is unclear. The V and J ends lost 2 bases and 3 bases respectively, with 6 bases between them. In germline, CDR1 is SEHNR, CDR2 FQNEAQ (reference sequence). This CDR3 has 13 amino acids. The CDR3 DNA follows: TGTGCCAGCAGCTTATCGTTAACAGATACGCAGTATTTT. It codes for CASSLSLTDTQYF. The full variable domain, rest sourced from reference TRBV7-9 and TRBJ2-3, is DTGVSQNPRHKITKRGQNVTFRCDPISEHNRLYWYRQTLGQGPEFLTYFQNEAQLEKSRLLSDRFSAERPKGSFSTLEIQRTEQGDSAMYLCASSLSLTDTQYFGPGTRLTVL.

V usage is TRBV3-1 (or the pseudogene TRBV3-2) and J usage is TRBJ1-1; a weak D match, TRBD1 (6 bases). V was cut by 1 base and J by 0 bases, with 12 bases left in between. CDR1 is LGHDT and CDR2 is YNNKEL in the germline V gene (reference sequence). The CDR3 sequence is 16 residues long. CDR3 loop: CASSQAHRVMNTEAFF. For the CDR3, the DNA is TGTGCCAGCAGCCAAGCCCACAGGGTCATGAACACTGAAGCTTTCTTT.

This chain uses TRBV7-9 with TRBJ2-7; 7 positions match TRBD2. The junction had 12 bases not matched to a gene; V was cut back by 5 bases and J by 2 bases. The CDR3 loop spans 16 amino acids. CDR1 is SEHNR and CDR2 is FQNEAQ in the germline V gene (reference sequence). The CDR3 bases are TGTGCCAGCAGCCCGAACCGGGGAGGGAAGGCCTACGAGCAGTACTTC. Amino acid sequence: CASSPNRGGKAYEQYF.

The V gene is TRBV10-3, the J gene TRBJ2-3; the match to TRBD2 covers 13 bases. Germline-derived CDR1 and CDR2 are ENHRY and SYGVKD. V trimming: 2 bases; J trimming: 1 base; junction bases outside the gene matches: 0. This CDR3 region has 16 residues. DNA of the CDR3: TGTGCCATCAGTGAGGGACTAGCGGGAGGCACAGATACGCAGTATTTT. The encoded protein is CAISEGLAGGTDTQYF.

The chain has TRBV3-1 (or the pseudogene TRBV3-2) and TRBJ2-4; a possible D gene is TRBD1 (6 bases). Germline CDR1 reads LGHDT; CDR2 reads YNNKEL (reference sequence). V lost 5 bases and J 1 base, leaving 12 bases between the germline ends. The CDR3 extends over 15 amino acids. CDR3 coding DNA: TGTGCCAGCAGCTACGGACAGACGGCCAAAAACATTCAGTACTTC. Residues: CASSYGQTAKNIQYF.

The chain combines TRBV27 with TRBJ1-5, with D possibly TRBD1 on 5 matching bases. Germline CDR1 and CDR2: MNHEY and SMNVEV (reference sequence). The CDR3 covers 14 residues. V lost 3 bases to trimming and J lost 5 bases, with 11 bases between them. The CDR3 DNA reads TGTGCCAGCAGTTTCCGGGGGGGGTATCAGCCCCAGCATTTT. Protein sequence: CASSFRGGYQPQHF.

V is TRBV6-5 and J is TRBJ2-2, with TRBD1 matching over 9 bases. The CDR3 spans 14 residues. J was trimmed by 7 bases and V by 7 bases; bases with no gene match: 7. Germline V gives CDR1 MNHEY, CDR2 SVGAGI. Here the CDR3 DNA reads TGTGCCAGCATCTTAGGACAGGGGTTCGGGGAGCTGTTTTTT. This translates into CASILGQGFGELFF.

The chain carries TRBV29-1 and TRBJ2-7, with TRBD1 matching over 7 bases. The CDR3 runs to 15 residues. The V gene's germline CDR1 is SQVTM and CDR2 ANQGSEA. V was pared by 5 bases and J by 2 bases, with 12 bases of the junction left unmatched. The DNA for the CDR3 is TGCAGCGTTTTGCCCCCCGGGACAGCGACCTACGAGCAGTACTTC. This gives the protein CSVLPPGTATYEQYF.